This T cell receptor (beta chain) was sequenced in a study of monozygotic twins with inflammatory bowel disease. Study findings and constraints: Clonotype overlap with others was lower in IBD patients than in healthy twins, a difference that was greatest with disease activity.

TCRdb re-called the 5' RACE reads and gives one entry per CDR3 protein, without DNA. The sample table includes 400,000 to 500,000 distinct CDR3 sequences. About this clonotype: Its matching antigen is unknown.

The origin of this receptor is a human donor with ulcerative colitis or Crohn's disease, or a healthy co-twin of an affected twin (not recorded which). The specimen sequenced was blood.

The CDR3 loop reads CASSALGQGDTEAFF. The chain employs TRBV5-1 and TRBJ1-1; TCRdb's D call of TRBD1 is untestable without DNA. There are 15 residues in the CDR3. Per germline, CDR1 SGHRS and CDR2 YFSETQ.